The 7 T cell receptor beta chains reported below all come from one sample, sequenced in a study of regulatory T cells in long-lasting Graves disease. CDR3 regions were amplified by Arm-PCR using iRepertoire HTBI primers to build TCR beta libraries. One entry per CDR3 protein, called by TCRdb with MiXCR from the multiplex PCR reads. The sample has roughly 490,000 distinct CDR3 sequences; approximately 23% are singletons. Time point in this sample: persistent/refractory GD, antithyroid drugs over 5 years with positive TRAb. The TCR library was made from RNA extracted from PBMCs. The sample in question was peripheral blood mononuclear cells (PBMCs), obtained when the disease was refractory, from a patient treated with antithyroid drugs. The receptors come from a female donor with Graves disease.

In its sample, this clonotype was seen a few times. This chain joins TRBV29-1 and TRBJ2-2; TRBD1 matches at 7 bases. The CDR3 loop spans 13 amino acids. Per the germline V gene, CDR1 is SQVTM and CDR2 is ANQGSEA. V gave up 8 bases and J gave up 0 bases; unmatched junction bases: 3. The CDR3 coding sequence is TGCAGCAGAGGACAGGCGAACACCGGGGAGCTGTTTTTT. Residues: CSRGQANTGELFF.

This clonotype was counted ten times or more. The chain recombines TRBV12-3 or TRBV12-4 with TRBJ2-7; D possibly corresponds to TRBD2 (5 bases). The CDR3 is made up of 14 amino acids. Trimming took off 2 bases at V and 5 bases at J, with 13 bases between the two ends. CDR3 loop: CASSLYGVGDEQYF. The CDR3 nucleotides read TGTGCCAGCAGTTTATACGGGGTTGGGGACGAGCAGTACTTC.

V and J are TRBV6-1 and TRBJ1-2; 8 bases map to TRBD1. Germline V lookup: CDR1 MNHNS, CDR2 SASEGT. V shed 6 bases, J shed 8 bases, and the junction held 8 bases outside the gene matches. The CDR3 extends over 13 amino acids. The CDR3, as DNA: TGTGCCAGCAGGCCGGACAGGGCGAGAGGCTACACCTTC. Translating gives CASRPDRARGYTF.

In its sample, this clonotype was seen many times. The chain recombines TRBV11-2 with TRBJ1-1; D not certain. With 0 bases removed from V and 5 bases from J, the gap between germline ends came to 7 bases. This CDR3 is 13 amino acids long. Germline V gene sequence: CDR1 SGHAT, CDR2 FQNNGV. The CDR3 bases are TGTGCCAGCAGCTTAGAAGTGGGGACTGAAGCTTTCTTT. It encodes CASSLEVGTEAFF.

Ten or more counts support this clonotype. The chain is built from TRBV28 and TRBJ2-5; D is undetermined. The length of the CDR3 is 14 residues. With 2 bases removed from V and 3 bases from J, the gap between germline ends came to 10 bases. Germline V gene sequence: CDR1 MDHEN, CDR2 SYDVKM. DNA for the CDR3: TGTGCCAGCAGTTTAATGGACGTCGAAGAGACCCAGTACTTC. Translated, it gives CASSLMDVEETQYF.

This clonotype was seen many times. The genes are TRBV28 and TRBJ1-5, with a weak D call TRBD1 (5 bases). This CDR3 region has 14 residues. The germline CDR1 and CDR2 sequences are MDHEN and SYDVKM. The V end was cut by 6 bases, the J end by 5 bases, with 14 bases between. The CDR3 here is CASSLPGTYQPQHF. The CDR3 nucleotides read TGTGCCAGCAGCCTTCCTGGGACCTATCAGCCCCAGCATTTT.

The chain carries TRBV29-1 and TRBJ2-7; D is perhaps TRBD2 (7 bases). Trimming stripped 2 bases from V and 5 bases from J, with 19 bases between. The CDR3 is made up of 15 amino acids. Germline CDR1 reads SQVTM; CDR2 reads ANQGSEA. Written as DNA, the CDR3 is TGCAGCGTTGAAACGATGGGGGGGCGGTTCGACGAGCAGTACTTC. Translation gives CSVETMGGRFDEQYF.